The source of this T cell receptor beta chain is a study of cytomegalovirus exposure and HLA in healthy donors (dated by TCRdb to between 2016 and 2019). A note on the overall study: In an earlier analysis of some 550 of the donors, under 300 Gb of sequence data and some 100 million unique TCR beta sequences from roughly 180 million T cells were reported. An early release that covered about 600 HLA-typed donors contained about 300 gigabases of sequencing data and approximately 85 million unique TCR sequences. Of the roughly 410 genotyped donors, 65% to 90% were placed in the genetic ancestry cluster associated with self-reported Caucasian donors. The study aimed to test whether signatures of past pathogen exposure could be identified by cataloging public T cell receptors. The study profiled the T cell repertoires of 500 to 800 subjects by immunosequencing and related them to cytomegalovirus serostatus. In addition to the first cohort of 666 subjects, a separate validation cohort of 120 different subjects was used. High-throughput TCR immunosequencing, statistical association of individual TCRs with disease status, and machine learning were combined to predict cytomegalovirus infection status. A later analysis re-examined previously published TCR beta repertoires from just over 650 donors and added high-resolution HLA genotyping to investigate patterns of TCR occurrence. Rather than drawing on any new phenotypic data, the later analysis identified candidate immune exposures from TCR beta sequences and the way those sequences occurred across donors. An earlier analysis of approximately 630 of the donors applied high-throughput TCR beta sequencing to assess whether each TCR beta V gene segment acted as functional or pseudogenic. Donor age, sex, ethnicity and CMV serostatus were collected together with the repertoire data. A later genetic analysis took genome-wide SNP genotypes for about three fifths of the 666 donors and used that subset as a discovery cohort. Every repertoire in the discovery cohort had been generated on one and the same sequencing platform. HLA typing covered class I and class II loci at four-digit resolution. The number of typed donors differed by locus: about 629-630 for A, B, C, DRB1 and DQB1; some 500 for DQA1; 606 for DPA1; and roughly 490 for DPB1. Roughly five DR-DQ haplotypes were treated as single units for association and clustering because of strong linkage in the cohort. Among around 400 genotyped donors of the cohort, an average of approximately 220,000 unique TCR beta nucleotide sequences was sequenced per donor, of which about 18% were non-productive. General findings and caveats noted by the study authors: A later analysis associated about 17,000 TCR beta sequences with specific HLA alleles at a false discovery rate of 0.05. A later genetic analysis associated a missense DCLRE1C variant with V-gene and J-gene trimming of TCR beta chains, and an independent cohort replicated the association. According to a later genetic analysis, donors in an Asian-associated ancestry cluster had fewer N-insertions in productive TCRs than the approximately 700-donor mean. In vitro tests confirmed that a few of the cytomegalovirus-associated TCR beta chains recognize cytomegalovirus antigens. Strong co-occurrence of HLA alleles, especially DR and DQ, made assigning TCR associations to individual alleles difficult. Only TCR beta chains were sequenced in this cohort, and the absence of alpha or paired-chain data limited detectable features. Linkage disequilibrium might explain the correlated functional status among segregating V segments, but an unknown experimental factor could not be excluded. A further reported finding was that TCR beta sequences accurately predicted the HLA-A and HLA-B alleles for most subjects in the first cohort. In an earlier analysis of more than 450 of the donors, most TCR beta V segments were observed in productive rearrangements about 90% or about 30% of the time, broadly matching IMGT annotations. The study gave a list of some 150 TCR beta chains associated with cytomegalovirus. Most TCR sequences were seen in very few donors, while some public TCRs were found in many individuals. The earlier analysis of nearly 600 of the donors excluded roughly 17 rarely observed V segments, including chromosome 9 orphons, because counts were too low. In a later analysis, the rate of TCR association differed among HLA loci, with DRB1 alleles having the most associated TCRs and HLA-C alleles having the fewest. A group of highly shared sequence variants was considered likely to be a technical artifact of the sequencing pipeline. Compared with equally common non-associated chains, HLA-associated TCR beta chains in a later analysis were more clonally expanded and had lower generation probabilities. Because some donors lacked HLA typing at each locus, the association tests relied only on the typed subset. The authors suggested that the approach could potentially be generalized to other disease states and immunological phenotypes. CMV serostatus was the only immune exposure information available for the cohort. According to a later analysis, parvovirus B19, influenza, CMV and Epstein-Barr virus appeared linked to several top co-occurrence clusters. The classifier was reported to diagnose cytomegalovirus status with high specificity and sensitivity in both the original cohort and the validation cohort. Roughly uniform sequencing depth across donors was assumed in presence/absence analyses, although this assumption may not hold. According to a later analysis, most CMV-associated TCR beta chains appeared to be HLA-restricted, and the HLA associations seemed to be driven largely by CMV exposure. Some IMGT-functional V segments, including TRBV6-2 and TRBV6-3, could not be told apart with the 87-base-pair reads, so those segments were excluded.

Library generation was performed with the immunoSEQ multiplex PCR assay. For the multiplex PCR, a mixture combining 60 forward primers for TCR Vbeta segments and 13 reverse primers for TCR Jbeta segments was used. The CDR3 region of rearranged TCR beta genes was amplified from genomic DNA by a multiplex PCR assay. The Illumina HiSeq System was used to sequence the amplified TCR beta libraries as 87-base-pair reads. As for the authors' bioinformatics: A later analysis counted tens of millions of unique TCR beta chains across the 666 repertoires, and 9 million to 14 million of these chains were shared by at least two donors. A nearest-neighbor algorithm error-corrected the raw reads and collapsed the reads into unique sequences, merging closely related sequences to remove PCR and sequencing errors. V, D and J gene segments were assigned by aligning CDR3 sequences to IMGT reference sequences. For a sequence to be retained, a match of at least six nucleotides was required to both a V gene segment and a J gene segment. Rearrangements were classified as productive when the CDR3 lacked stop codons and remained in frame with V and J, and all other rearrangements were classified as non-productive. CDR3 was defined by IMGT convention, running from the second conserved V-encoded cysteine to the conserved J-encoded phenylalanine. The earlier analysis of 550 to 650 of the donors excluded any sequence lacking an unambiguous match to a single V gene segment. In an earlier analysis of approximately 560 of the donors, a V segment was called functional when productive rearrangements were above 56.7%, and segregating when the standard deviation between donors exceeded 5%. A statistical classification framework was developed to diagnose cytomegalovirus status using the catalog of TCR beta chain sequences. In a later analysis, V and J genes were assigned by comparing TCR nucleotide sequences against IMGT/GENE-DB human TR gene sequences. In a later analysis, CDR3 sequences and most-parsimonious VDJ recombination scenarios were assigned using the TCRdist pipeline. In a later analysis, each TCR beta chain was defined by its CDR3 amino acid sequence together with its V-gene family, and reads without a unique V-gene family were excluded. To address suspected cross-contamination and a sequencing artifact, a later analysis removed around 590 highly shared, low-generation-probability nucleotide sequences. A later analysis calculated a clonal expansion index for each public chain from normalized within-repertoire ranks of inferred template counts. In a later analysis, generation probabilities were computed using a VDJ recombination model fitted to out-of-frame rearrangements, and the results were checked against IGoR. In a later analysis, hypergeometric tests were used to score TCR-TCR, TCR-HLA and TCR-CMV co-occurrence, with a repertoire-size bias correction applied to TCR pairs. In a later analysis, false discovery rates were estimated by permuting HLA or CMV assignments 20 times. In a later analysis, co-occurring TCRs were grouped using DBSCAN, and TCRdist sequence similarity was added for clustering within HLA-allele-positive subsets. Repertoires with fewer than 30,000 or more than 120,000 public chains were left out of co-occurrence clustering, as were four to six repertoires with anomalous nucleotide sharing. The table was pulled from immuneACCESS by TCRdb, which kept in-frame rearrangements only. Such tables lose some clones; where checked, under half of the loss comes from unresolved V genes, and the rest has no known cause. The V and J calls and the clone size are those of that table, but D and trimming were determined from the DNA. In all, the sample holds 150,000 to 200,000 clones, and approximately 85% of those were seen once. The ten most abundant clones make up 2% to 2.5% of the sample.

Concerning this clone itself: Its specific antigen is unknown. No quality values exist for individual bases; no much larger clone is one base distant.

Including the terminal cysteine and phenylalanine, the CDR3 comprises 13 residues. Only the CDR3 DNA is retained, 39 bases long and in frame from the first base. V is pared back by 6 bases and J by 3 bases, with 11 bases lying between the germline termini. CDR1 and CDR2 were assigned from the germline V gene as MDHEN and SYDVKM. The cohort was made up of several hundred healthy bone marrow donors. At the time of sampling, every cohort member was nominally healthy, though immune exposures that went unrecorded were likely present. The donor tested CMV seronegative and was one of the 352 seronegative cohort members. A peripheral blood sample was provided by each donor, and peripheral blood mononuclear cells were used for TCR beta sequencing. Genomic DNA was extracted from the blood cell samples with the Qiagen DNeasy Blood Extraction Kit.

This receptor was identified in a woman aged 50 to 60 in good health and CMV-seronegative. The chain is made from TRBV28 and TRBJ2-5; TRBD1 is perhaps the D gene, given 6 matching bases. Sequencing input: PBMCs. The CDR3 reads CASRDSAEETQYF. The nucleotides are TGTGCCAGCAGGGACAGCGCAGAAGAGACCCAGTACTTC.